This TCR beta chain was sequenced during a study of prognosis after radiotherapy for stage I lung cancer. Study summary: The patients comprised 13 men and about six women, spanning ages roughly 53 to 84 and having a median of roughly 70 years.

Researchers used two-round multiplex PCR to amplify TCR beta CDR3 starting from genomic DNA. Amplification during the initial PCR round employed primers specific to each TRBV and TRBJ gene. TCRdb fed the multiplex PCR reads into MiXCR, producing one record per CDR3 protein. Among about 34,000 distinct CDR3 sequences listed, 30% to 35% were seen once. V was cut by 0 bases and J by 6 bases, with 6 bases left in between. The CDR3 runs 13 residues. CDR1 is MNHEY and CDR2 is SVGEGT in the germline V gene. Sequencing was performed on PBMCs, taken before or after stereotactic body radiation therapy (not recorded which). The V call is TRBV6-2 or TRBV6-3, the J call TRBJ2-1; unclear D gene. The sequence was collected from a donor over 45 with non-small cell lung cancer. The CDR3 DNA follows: TGTGCCAGCAGTTACTCGACGTCCAATGAGCAGTTCTTC. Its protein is CASSYSTSNEQFF.